This TCR beta chain was sequenced in a study of blood T cells in healthy people across ages. Broader study findings: Unsorted PBMCs blocked a conclusive comparison of naive and antigen-experienced cells.

This clonotype came up a few times. Its target is not known. Using a J-beta primer mix together with a sample-barcoded 5' primer, a second PCR was run for roughly 6 to 12 cycles. TCRdb ran MiXCR on the 5' RACE reads and lists one entry per CDR3 protein. The sample consists of around 1,500,000 distinct CDR3 sequences, roughly 27% of them appearing once. CDR1 and CDR2 (germline): MNHEY, SVGAGI. This CDR3 is 13 amino acids long. Trimming cost V 6 bases and J 6 bases; bases outside gene matches: 5. J is TRBJ1-2 and V is TRBV6-5, with 9 bases lining up with TRBD1. The sequence was collected from a woman aged 30 to 39 in good health. Sequencing was performed on blood. The CDR3 region has the DNA TGTGCCAGCAGACCACAGGGGGCGAATGGCTACACCTTC. Translation: CASRPQGANGYTF.